Listed below are T cell receptor beta chains from one sample, sequenced in a study of beta chain features in type 1 diabetes. Using immunoSEQ multiplex PCR, the repertoire was profiled, and TCRdb retains in-frame clones only, with some absent. The top ten hold approximately 0.4% of the sample, which has 15,000 to 20,000 clones, 50% seen once. The material sequenced was stem cell memory CD4+ T cells from blood. These receptors were taken from a man between 18 and 29 years old in good health. CDR3s include the opening cysteine and the closing phenylalanine or tryptophan. Each record gives: J gene, V gene, CDR3 protein.

TRBJ2-7 TRBV11-2 CASSQRQGYEQYF
TRBJ1-2 TRBV30 CAWTFRDRVNYGYTF
TRBJ1-1 TRBV7-9 CASSRRQFPNTEAFF
TRBJ1-1 TRBV5-1 CASSSGQLNTEAFF
TRBJ1-6 TRBV25-1 CASSDNHSGQGWAPLHF
TRBJ2-1 TRBV15 CATSRGASGLLNEQFF
TRBJ2-1 TRBV5-1 CASSSGQPKLSSSYNEQFF
TRBJ1-1 TRBV27 CASSPFQDTEAFF
TRBJ1-2 TRBV11-2 CASSLLSRWGVSYTF
TRBJ2-7 TRBV25-1 CASSVTATSGSPLHEQYF
TRBJ2-7 TRBV5-1 CASSLDLPQLAGGAYEQYF
TRBJ2-7 TRBV7-3 CASSSRTGPPYEQYF
TRBJ1-1 TRBV2 CASTGLGRGNTEAFF
TRBJ1-4 TRBV5-4 CASSLGGSEKLFF
TRBJ2-3 TRBV6-5 CASSRTGDTQYF
TRBJ2-1 TRBV14 CASSHLDRGRSEQFF
TRBJ1-6 TRBV4-1 CASSRGQGGNSPLHF
TRBJ2-2 TRBV4-3 CASSQEFGASRSPTGELFF
TRBJ2-7 TRBV7-2 CASSLDAGSYEQYF
TRBJ2-7 TRBV6-6 CASRGTGTGANEQYF
TRBJ2-7 TRBV18 CASSFRSGFSDEQYF
TRBJ1-5 TRBV30 CAWRSGRGPQHF
TRBJ2-2 TRBV7-9 CASSLISTGELFF
TRBJ1-2 TRBV18 CASSPGDSQGYTF
TRBJ2-7 TRBV6-6 CASSEKRGTASYEQYF
TRBJ1-5 TRBV7-2 CASSLEDRASQPQHF
TRBJ1-3 TRBV28 CASSFGGASGNTIYF
TRBJ1-5 TRBV27 CASTPGGHNQPQHF
TRBJ1-5 TRBV5-1 CASSLASGGRQPQHF
TRBJ2-1 TRBV30 CARDIGGRLEQFF
TRBJ2-2 TRBV11-2 CASSLEGVAGELFF
TRBJ1-1 TRBV30 CAWGRENTEAFF
TRBJ1-5 TRBV6-5 CASSYSGRGNDQPQHF
TRBJ2-7 TRBV7-2 CASSKLRGPGEQYF
. TRBV29-1 CSVRRERSEQYF
TRBJ1-1 TRBV11-3 CASSHRGDTEAFF
TRBJ2-5 TRBV28 CASSGGRSETQYF
TRBJ1-1 TRBV7-6 CASSLGTVNTEAFF
TRBJ2-3 TRBV5-4 CASSLGLATSTDTQYF
TRBJ2-5 TRBV19 CASSIDGGTQYF
TRBJ2-7 TRBV7-9 CASSLGASGGYEQYF
TRBJ2-2 TRBV19 CASNRDTYTGELFF
TRBJ1-6 TRBV5-1 CASSLEGARDSPLHF
TRBJ1-2 TRBV29-1 CSVEDLGGGYTF
TRBJ2-7 TRBV6-5 CASSVYGTQYEQYF
TRBJ2-2 TRBV19 CASSIDGYRGRWTGELFF
. TRBV5-1 CASSLAVSSYEQYF
TRBJ2-7 TRBV6-6 CASSYVGRDYEQYF
TRBJ2-3 TRBV7-2 CASRSGATDTQYF